This T cell receptor (beta chain) comes out of a study of T cell repertoires in cytomegalovirus infection. Whole-study findings and limits: Using cumulative public TCR beta family frequency, the authors identified those who carried CMV together with the relevant HLA.

TCRdb ran MiXCR on the reads and lists one entry per CDR3 protein. Counted here are approximately 120,000 distinct CDR3 sequences, more than 25% occurring once; the ten biggest clones make up under 65%. V lost 3 bases and J 2 bases, leaving 8 bases between the germline ends. CDR3 length: 13 residues. Germline V CDR1 and CDR2: MNHNS, SASEGT. As regards this clonotype: Its target is unknown.

The sequenced sample was CD8+ T cells from cultured PBMCs, obtained from culture after CMV antigen stimulation. V usage is TRBV6-1 and J usage is TRBJ2-7; D is uncertain. The clonotype originates from a human donor in good health (CMV status not recorded). Some clones in this sample may be carry-over from other donors' samples. The CDR3 sequence: CASSDARPYEQYF. The CDR3 DNA reads TGTGCCAGCAGTGACGCCAGGCCCTACGAGCAGTACTTC.